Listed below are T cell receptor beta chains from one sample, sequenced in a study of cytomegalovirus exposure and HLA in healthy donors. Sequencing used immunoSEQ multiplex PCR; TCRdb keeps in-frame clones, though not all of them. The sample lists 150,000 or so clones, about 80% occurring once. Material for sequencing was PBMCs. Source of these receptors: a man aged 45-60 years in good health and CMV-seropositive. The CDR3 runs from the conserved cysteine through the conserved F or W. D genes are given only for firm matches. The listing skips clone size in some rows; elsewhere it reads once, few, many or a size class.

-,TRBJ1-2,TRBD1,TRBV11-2,TGTGCCAGCAGCTTAGTTCTGGGACAGAATCCTAACTATGGCTACACCTTC,CASSLVLGQNPNYGYTF
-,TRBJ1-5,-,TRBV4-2,TGTGCCAGCAGCCAATGGTCCGGGAATCAGCCCCAGCATTTT,CASSQWSGNQPQHF
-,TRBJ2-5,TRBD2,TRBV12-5,TGTGCTAGTGGTTTGGACAAAAAGACTAGCGGGGACGTACCGTACCAAGAGACCCAGTACTTC,CASGLDKKTSGDVPYQETQYF
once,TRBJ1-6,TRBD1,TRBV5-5,TGTGCCAGCAGCGTGGGACAGACCAATTCACCCCTCCACTTT,CASSVGQTNSPLHF
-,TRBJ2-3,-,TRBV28,TGTGCCAGCAGTTTACAGGGCCCAGATACGCAGTATTTT,CASSLQGPDTQYF
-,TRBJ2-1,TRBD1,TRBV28,TGTGCCAGCAGTTTCGGGTACAGGGGGCAAGATGAGCAGTTCTTC,CASSFGYRGQDEQFF
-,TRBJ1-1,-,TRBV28,TGTGCCAGCAGAAAATTCACAGGGCTGAGCACTGAAGCTTTCTTT,CASRKFTGLSTEAFF
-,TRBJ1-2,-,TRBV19,TGTGCCAGTAGTACGTATCAGGGGACCTATGGCTACACCTTC,CASSTYQGTYGYTF
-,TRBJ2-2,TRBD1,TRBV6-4,TGTGCCATCCAAACCCACAGGGGGAACACCGGGGAGCTGTTTTTT,CAIQTHRGNTGELFF
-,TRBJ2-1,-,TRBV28,TGTGCCAGCAGTTTGGTGCAGGGGTACTACAATGAGCAGTTCTTC,CASSLVQGYYNEQFF
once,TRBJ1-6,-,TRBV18,TGTGCCAGCTCACCACCGAACGGGTCAAATTCACCCCTCCACTTT,CASSPPNGSNSPLHF
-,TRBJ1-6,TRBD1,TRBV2,TGTGCCAGCCGGGGACAGGGTGATAATTCACCCCTCCACTTT,CASRGQGDNSPLHF
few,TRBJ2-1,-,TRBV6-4,TGTGCCAGCAGTGACTCAAAGGCTGGGAGCAATGAGCAGTTCTTC,CASSDSKAGSNEQFF
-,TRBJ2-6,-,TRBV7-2,TGTGCCAGCAGCTTTAGCTCTGGGGCCAACGTCCTGACTTTC,CASSFSSGANVLTF
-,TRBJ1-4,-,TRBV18,TGTGCCAGCTCAAGCAGCGGTCCTGCAACTAATGAAAAACTGTTTTTT,CASSSSGPATNEKLFF
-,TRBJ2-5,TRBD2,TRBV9,TGTGCCAGCAGCGCGGGAGGGGAGACCCAGTACTTC,CASSAGGETQYF
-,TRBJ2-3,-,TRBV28,TGTGCCAGCAGTCGGGAGCAGGGGGGTGGGGCCACAGATACGCAGTATTTT,CASSREQGGGATDTQYF
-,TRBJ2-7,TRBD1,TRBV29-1,TGCAGCGTTGATGAGGGACAGGGGGCGTACGAGCAGTACTTC,CSVDEGQGAYEQYF
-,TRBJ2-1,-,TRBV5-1,TGCGCCAGCAGCGCGCAGGGCATCGAGCAGTTCTTC,CASSAQGIEQFF
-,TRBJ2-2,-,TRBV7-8,TGTGCCAGCAGCTTAAAGGAGACTAGAGGGGTCGGGGAGCTGTTTTTT,CASSLKETRGVGELFF
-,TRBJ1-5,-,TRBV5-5,TGTGCCAGCAGCTTGGGAGCTAGCAATCAGCCCCAGCATTTT,CASSLGASNQPQHF
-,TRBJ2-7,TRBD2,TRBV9,TGTGCCAGCAGCCCAGACCCGGGACTAGCGGCCTACGAGCAGTACTTC,CASSPDPGLAAYEQYF
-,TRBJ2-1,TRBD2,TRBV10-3,TGTGCCATCAGCGCCCTAGCGGGGGTATACAATGAGCAGTTCTTC,CAISALAGVYNEQFF
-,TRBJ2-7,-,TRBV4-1,TGCGCCAGCAGCCAAGCCCCAGGGCGGGAGCAGTACTTC,CASSQAPGREQYF